This T cell receptor beta chain was observed in a study of T-cell reconstitution after alpha-beta-depleted transplantation in children. Findings and limits, study-wide: There were reportedly several hundred expanded graft clones from which alpha-beta T cells came about two months after transplant. It was newly produced T cells that mostly accounted for T-cell counts and diversity one year after transplant.

Unique molecular identifiers were built into the TCRbeta library. TCRdb independently ran MiXCR on the PCR reads; one entry per CDR3 protein. The sample lists about 32,000 distinct CDR3 sequences, around 7% occurring once. Looked up from germline, CDR1 is SEHNR and CDR2 is FQNEAQ (reference sequence). Trimming shortened V by 7 bases and J by 4 bases, and 14 bases separated the two germline ends. This CDR3 region has 14 residues. This clonotype was recorded at least ten times. The antigen remains undetermined. V is TRBV7-9 and J is TRBJ1-5; D perhaps matches TRBD1 (5 bases). This clonotype was sampled from a child younger than two who had a stem cell transplant for acute myeloid leukemia, so the T cells may come from the graft donor. Here the sequenced sample was peripheral blood, taken 60 days after TCRalphabeta/CD19-depleted stem cell transplant. The CDR3 coding sequence is TGTGCCAGCATCCGAGGAGACAGAAATCAGCCCCAGCATTTT. As protein: CASIRGDRNQPQHF. The full variable domain, with the rest looked up from reference TRBV7-9 and TRBJ1-5, is DTGVSQNPRHKITKRGQNVTFRCDPISEHNRLYWYRQTLGQGPEFLTYFQNEAQLEKSRLLSDRFSAERPKGSFSTLEIQRTEQGDSAMYLCASIRGDRNQPQHFGDGTRLSIL.